These 10 T cell receptor beta chains originate from one sample sequenced in a study of graft-versus-host responses after intestinal transplantation. No cognate antigen is known for these TCRs. Repertoires were generated with immunoSEQ multiplex PCR, while TCRdb's copy carries only in-frame clones and drops some. The data hold fewer than 50,000 clones, with about four fifths observed a single time. The material sequenced was unstimulated CD4+ T cells sorted from spleen or lymph node cells, taken before transplant. These receptors all stem from a human donor who was the organ donor for an intestinal transplant.

The chain has TRBV5-5 and TRBJ1-1; TRBD1 is a possible D gene (5 bases). The CDR3 is 14 residues long. Germline V gene data show CDR1 as SGHKS and CDR2 as YYEKEE (reference sequence). V gave up 0 bases and J gave up 4 bases, with 10 bases separating them. The CDR3: CASSLVGRGTEAFF. Written as DNA, the CDR3 is TGTGCCAGCAGCTTGGTGGGGAGGGGCACTGAAGCTTTCTTT.

The CDR3 DNA is TGTGCCAGCAGTTCTTCCCGGGACAGGGGGAACTATGGCTACACCTTC. Protein product: CASSSSRDRGNYGYTF. The chain uses TRBV27 and TRBJ1-2; 11 bases map to TRBD1. The CDR3 extends over 16 amino acids. The germline CDR1 and CDR2 sequences are MNHEY and SMNVEV (reference sequence). V lost 4 bases and J lost 2; bases outside the gene matches: 6.

V usage is TRBV6-5 and J usage is TRBJ1-6; possibly TRBD1 for D (5 bases). The germline V gene encodes CDR1 MNHEY and CDR2 SVGAGI. Trimming took off 0 bases at V and 10 bases at J, with 16 bases between the two ends. The CDR3 spans 16 residues. The CDR3 reads CASSYSRWNRGSPLHF. The CDR3 DNA is TGTGCCAGCAGTTACTCGAGGTGGAATCGGGGGTCACCCCTCCACTTT.

V is TRBV5-1 and J is TRBJ2-7; the D gene could be TRBD1 or TRBD2 (5 bases each). V was cut by 2 bases and J by 2 bases, with 14 bases left in between. This CDR3 spans 15 amino acids. The germline V gene encodes CDR1 SGHRS and CDR2 YFSETQ. For the CDR3, the DNA is TGCGCCAGCAGCTTTGGAGATGGGGACGCCTACGAGCAGTACTTC. Protein product: CASSFGDGDAYEQYF.

The chain is built from TRBV6-1 and TRBJ2-1, with a possible D match to TRBD2 (5 bases). The CDR3 has 15 amino acids. The germline V and J ends were trimmed by 6 bases and 6 bases, with 18 bases remaining between them. The germline V gene encodes CDR1 MNHNS and CDR2 SASEGT. The CDR3 DNA reads as TGTGCCAGCAGACGCGGACTTCTCTTCCTCAATGAGCAGTTCTTC. This sequence encodes CASRRGLLFLNEQFF.

In its sample, this clone was seen a few times. CDR3 sequence: CASSLEAGRSYNEQFF. In DNA form, the CDR3 reads TGTGCCAGCAGCTTGGAGGCGGGAAGGTCCTACAATGAGCAGTTCTTC. The genes are TRBV5-6 and TRBJ2-1, with a tentative D call TRBD2 (6 bases). CDR1 SGHDT and CDR2 YYEEEE come from the germline V gene. The CDR3 length is 16 residues. Trimming stripped 0 bases from V and 1 base from J, with 11 bases between.

On this clone itself: Since no conserved phenylalanine or tryptophan closes the CDR3, a read error is the likely cause. It is unclear where the CDR3 begins or ends on the DNA, so no DNA is shown, and the CDR3 is as TCRdb lists it. The chain joins TRBV5-6 to TRBJ1-2. The CDR3 length equals 10 residues, ends included. In germline, CDR1 is SGHDT, CDR2 YYEEEE. The chain's CDR3 is CASSSTLSED.

J is TRBJ2-3 and V is TRBV9; D is ambiguous. V shed 0 bases and J shed 1 base, with 3 bases lying between them. CDR3 size: 13 residues. Germline V gives CDR1 SGDLS, CDR2 YYNGEE. The CDR3 coding sequence is TGTGCCAGCAGCGTAGTTGGCACAGATACGCAGTATTTT. It specifies CASSVVGTDTQYF. Together with reference TRBV9 and TRBJ2-3, the CDR3 gives the full variable domain: DSGVTQTPKHLITATGQRVTLRCSPRSGDLSVYWYQQSLDQGLQFLIQYYNGEERAKGNILERFSAQQFPDLHSELNLSSLELGDSALYFCASSVVGTDTQYFGPGTRLTVL.

The chain joins TRBV30 to TRBJ2-2, with no clear D. CDR3 length: 15 residues. CDR1 is GTSNPN and CDR2 is SVGIG in the germline V gene (reference sequence). The V and J ends lost 6 bases and 2 bases respectively, with 16 bases between them. Here the CDR3 reads CACLTETSNTGELFF. CDR3 in DNA: TGTGCCTGCCTTACAGAGACCTCAAACACCGGGGAGCTGTTTTTT. The whole variable domain, remainder taken from reference TRBV30 and TRBJ2-2, is SQTIHQWPATLVQPVGSPLSLECTVEGTSNPNLYWYRQAAGRGLQLLFYSVGIGQISSEVPQNLSASRPQDRQFILSSKKLLLSDSGFYLCACLTETSNTGELFFGEGSRLTVL.

CDR3 bases: TGTGCCAGCAGCCCACAGGGGATGCTAACCTACAATGAGCAGTTCTTC. Its protein product is CASSPQGMLTYNEQFF. V gene TRBV9 combines with J gene TRBJ2-1; 7 nucleotides line up with TRBD1. The germline V gene has CDR1 SGDLS and CDR2 YYNGEE. The CDR3 has 16 amino acids. V dropped 4 bases and J dropped 2; count of bases not matched to a gene: 9.